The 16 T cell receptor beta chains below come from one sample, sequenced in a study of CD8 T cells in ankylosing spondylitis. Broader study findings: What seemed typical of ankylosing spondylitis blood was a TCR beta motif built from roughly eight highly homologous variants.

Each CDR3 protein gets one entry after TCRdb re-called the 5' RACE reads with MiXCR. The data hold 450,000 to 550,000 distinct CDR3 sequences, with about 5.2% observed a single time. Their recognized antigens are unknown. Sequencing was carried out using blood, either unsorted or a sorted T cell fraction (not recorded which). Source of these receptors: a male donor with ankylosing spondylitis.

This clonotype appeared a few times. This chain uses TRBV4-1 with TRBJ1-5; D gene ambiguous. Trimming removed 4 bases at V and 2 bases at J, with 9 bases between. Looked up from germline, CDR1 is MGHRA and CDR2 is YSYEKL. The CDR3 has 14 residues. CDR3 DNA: TGCGCCAGCAGCCGAATGATCGGCAATCAGCCCCAGCATTTT. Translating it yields CASSRMIGNQPQHF.

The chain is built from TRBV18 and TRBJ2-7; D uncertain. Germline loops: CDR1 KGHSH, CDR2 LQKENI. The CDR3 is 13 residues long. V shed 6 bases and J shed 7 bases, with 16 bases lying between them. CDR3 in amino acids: CASSSTQPGEQYF. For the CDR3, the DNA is TGTGCCAGCTCCTCTACTCAACCCGGGGAGCAGTACTTC.

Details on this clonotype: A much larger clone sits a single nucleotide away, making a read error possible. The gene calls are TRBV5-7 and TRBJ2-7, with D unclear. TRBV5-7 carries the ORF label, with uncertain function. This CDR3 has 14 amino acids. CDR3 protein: CASSFGISSCEQYF. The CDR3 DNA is TGTGCCAGCAGCTTCGGCATCTCGTCCTGCGAGCAGTACTTC.

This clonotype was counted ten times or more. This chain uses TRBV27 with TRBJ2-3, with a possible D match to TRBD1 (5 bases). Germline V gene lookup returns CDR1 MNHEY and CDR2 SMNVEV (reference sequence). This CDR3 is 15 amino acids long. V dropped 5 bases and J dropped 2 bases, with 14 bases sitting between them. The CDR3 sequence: CASSTQAIDTDTQYF. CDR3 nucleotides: TGTGCCAGCAGTACACAGGCCATAGACACAGATACGCAGTATTTT.

CDR3 DNA: TGTGCCAGCAGTTTGGGGCGGGTCCAAGAGACCCAGTACTTC. Encoded protein: CASSLGRVQETQYF. This chain links TRBV27 with TRBJ2-5; D might be TRBD1 or TRBD2, each matching 5 bases. CDR3 length equals 14 residues. V gave up 3 bases and J gave up 1 base, with 9 bases separating them. Germline CDR1 and CDR2: MNHEY and SMNVEV (reference sequence).

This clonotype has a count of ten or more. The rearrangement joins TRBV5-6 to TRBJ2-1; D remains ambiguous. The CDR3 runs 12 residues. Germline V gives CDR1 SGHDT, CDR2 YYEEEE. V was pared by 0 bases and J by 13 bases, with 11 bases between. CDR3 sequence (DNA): TGTGCCAGCAGCTTGGTCAAGTCAGTCCAGTTCTTC. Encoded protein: CASSLVKSVQFF.

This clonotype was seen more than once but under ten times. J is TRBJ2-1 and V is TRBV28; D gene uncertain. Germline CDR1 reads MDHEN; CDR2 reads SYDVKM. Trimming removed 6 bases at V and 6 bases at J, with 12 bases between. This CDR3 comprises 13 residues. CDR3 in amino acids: CASRLGEVNEQFF. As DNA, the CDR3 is TGTGCCAGCAGGCTGGGTGAGGTCAATGAGCAGTTCTTC. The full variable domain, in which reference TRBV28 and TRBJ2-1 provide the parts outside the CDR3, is DVKVTQSSRYLVKRTGEKVFLECVQDMDHENMFWYRQDPGLGLRLIYFSYDVKMKEKGDIPEGYSVSREKKERFSLILESASTNQTSMYLCASRLGEVNEQFFGPGTRLTVL.

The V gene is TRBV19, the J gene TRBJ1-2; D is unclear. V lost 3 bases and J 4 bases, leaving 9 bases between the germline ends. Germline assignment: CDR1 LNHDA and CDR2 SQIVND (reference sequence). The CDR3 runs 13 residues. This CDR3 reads CASSISSSYGYTF. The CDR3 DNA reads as TGTGCCAGTAGTATTTCCAGCTCCTATGGCTACACCTTC.

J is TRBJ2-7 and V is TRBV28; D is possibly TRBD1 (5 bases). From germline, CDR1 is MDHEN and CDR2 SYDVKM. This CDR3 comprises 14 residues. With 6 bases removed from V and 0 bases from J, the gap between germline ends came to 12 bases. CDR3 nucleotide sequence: TGTGCCAGCAGCCAAGGGGCTCCCTCCTACGAGCAGTACTTC. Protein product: CASSQGAPSYEQYF. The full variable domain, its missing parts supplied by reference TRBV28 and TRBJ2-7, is DVKVTQSSRYLVKRTGEKVFLECVQDMDHENMFWYRQDPGLGLRLIYFSYDVKMKEKGDIPEGYSVSREKKERFSLILESASTNQTSMYLCASSQGAPSYEQYFGPGTRLTVT.

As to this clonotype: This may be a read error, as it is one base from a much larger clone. CDR3 sequence reads: CVSSPRPPGLATDTQYF. DNA for the CDR3: TGTGTCAGCAGCCCACGCCCCCCGGGACTAGCAACAGATACGCAGTATTTT. This chain links TRBV7-3 with TRBJ2-3, with 9 bases lining up with TRBD2. The CDR3 spans 17 residues. The germline gives CDR1 SGHTA, CDR2 FQGTGA.

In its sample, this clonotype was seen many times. Here the CDR3 reads CASSFDGYNQPQHF. The CDR3 nucleotides are TGCGCCAGCAGCTTTGACGGATACAATCAGCCCCAGCATTTT. The chain recombines TRBV5-1 with TRBJ1-5; D not resolved. Trimming removed 2 bases from V and 3 bases from J, with 9 bases in between. Germline values: CDR1 SGHRS, CDR2 YFSETQ. CDR3 length: 14 amino acids.

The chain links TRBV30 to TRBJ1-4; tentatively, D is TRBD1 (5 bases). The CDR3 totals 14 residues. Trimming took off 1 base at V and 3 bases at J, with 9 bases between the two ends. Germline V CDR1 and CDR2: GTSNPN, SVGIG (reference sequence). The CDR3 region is CAWSGGTANEKLFF. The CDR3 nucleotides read TGTGCCTGGAGTGGGGGGACGGCTAATGAAAAACTGTTTTTT.

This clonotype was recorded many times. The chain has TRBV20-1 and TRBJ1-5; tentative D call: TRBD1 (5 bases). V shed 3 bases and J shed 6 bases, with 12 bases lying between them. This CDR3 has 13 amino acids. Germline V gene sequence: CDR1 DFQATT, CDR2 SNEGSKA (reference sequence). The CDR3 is CSARPVGVQPQHF. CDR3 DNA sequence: TGCAGTGCTAGGCCAGTAGGGGTTCAGCCCCAGCATTTT.

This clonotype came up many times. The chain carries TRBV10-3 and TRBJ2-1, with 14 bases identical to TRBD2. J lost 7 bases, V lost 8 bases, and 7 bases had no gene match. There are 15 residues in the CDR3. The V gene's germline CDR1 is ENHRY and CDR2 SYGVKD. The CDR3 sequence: CAIRNRLAGGNEQFF. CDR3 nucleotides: TGTGCCATCCGTAATAGACTAGCGGGGGGGAATGAGCAGTTCTTC.

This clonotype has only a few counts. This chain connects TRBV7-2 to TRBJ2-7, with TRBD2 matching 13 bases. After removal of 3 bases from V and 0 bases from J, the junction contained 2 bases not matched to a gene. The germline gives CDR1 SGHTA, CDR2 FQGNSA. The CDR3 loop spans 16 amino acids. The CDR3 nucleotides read TGTGCCAGCAGCTTCAGACTAGCGGGAGGCTCCTACGAGCAGTACTTC. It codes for CASSFRLAGGSYEQYF.

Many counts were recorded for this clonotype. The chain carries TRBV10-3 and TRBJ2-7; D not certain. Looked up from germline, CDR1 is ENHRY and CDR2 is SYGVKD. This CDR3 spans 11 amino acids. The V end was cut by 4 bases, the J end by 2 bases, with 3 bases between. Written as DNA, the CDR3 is TGTGCCATCAGTGGAGCCTACGAGCAGTACTTC. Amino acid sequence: CAISGAYEQYF.